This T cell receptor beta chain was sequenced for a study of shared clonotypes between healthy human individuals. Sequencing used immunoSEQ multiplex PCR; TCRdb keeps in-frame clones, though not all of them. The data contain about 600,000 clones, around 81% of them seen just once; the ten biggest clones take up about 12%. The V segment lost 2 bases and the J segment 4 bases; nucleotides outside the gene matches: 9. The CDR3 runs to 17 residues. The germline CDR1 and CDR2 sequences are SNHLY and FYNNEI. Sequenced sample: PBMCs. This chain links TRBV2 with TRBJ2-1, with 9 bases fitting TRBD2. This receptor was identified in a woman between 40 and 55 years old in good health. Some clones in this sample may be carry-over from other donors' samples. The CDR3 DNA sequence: TGTGCCAGCAGTGAAATGGTTCTAGCGGGGTTTTACAATGAGCAGTTCTTC. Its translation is CASSEMVLAGFYNEQFF.